The TCR beta chain described here comes from a study of technical replicates of blood from several donors. Germline trimming cut 4 bases from V and 3 bases from J; bases unmatched to any gene: 7. Germline CDR1 MNHEY, CDR2 SMNVEV (reference sequence). The CDR3 covers 15 residues. Sequencing used immunoSEQ multiplex PCR; TCRdb keeps in-frame clones, though not all of them. The profile shows around 70,000 clones, about 97% of them singletons. The TCR was taken from a human donor in good health. The source material was T cells isolated from PBMCs. This sequence joins TRBV27 and TRBJ2-7; 9 bases match TRBD1. This CDR3 reads CASSSWDRDIYEQYF. The CDR3 DNA sequence: TGTGCCAGCAGTTCCTGGGACAGGGACATCTACGAGCAGTACTTC.